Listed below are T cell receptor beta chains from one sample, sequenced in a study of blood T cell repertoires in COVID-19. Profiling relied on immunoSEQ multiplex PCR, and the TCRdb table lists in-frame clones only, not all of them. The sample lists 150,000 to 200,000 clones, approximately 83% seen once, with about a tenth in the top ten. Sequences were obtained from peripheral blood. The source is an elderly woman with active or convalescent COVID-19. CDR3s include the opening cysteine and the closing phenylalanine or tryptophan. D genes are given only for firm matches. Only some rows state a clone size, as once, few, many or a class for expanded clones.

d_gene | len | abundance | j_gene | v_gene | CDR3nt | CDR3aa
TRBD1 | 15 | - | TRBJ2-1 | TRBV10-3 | TGTGCCATCAGTGCCCCCGGGACAGGGTTTAATGAGCAGTTCTTC | CAISAPGTGFNEQFF
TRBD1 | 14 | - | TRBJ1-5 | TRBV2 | TGTGCCAGCAGTGAACAGGGGGGCAATCAGCCCCAGCATTTT | CASSEQGGNQPQHF
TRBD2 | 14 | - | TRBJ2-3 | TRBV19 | TGTGCCAGTAGTATAGGGACTAGTCCCGATACGCAGTATTTT | CASSIGTSPDTQYF
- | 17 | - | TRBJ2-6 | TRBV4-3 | TGCGCCAGCAGCCGAGACAGGCAACTCTCTGGGGCCAACGTCCTGACTTTC | CASSRDRQLSGANVLTF
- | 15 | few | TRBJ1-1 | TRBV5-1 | TGCGCCAGCAGCAACGTTGGGGGCGCGGTATATGAAGCTTTCTTT | CASSNVGGAVYEAFF
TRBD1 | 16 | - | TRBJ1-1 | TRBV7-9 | TGTGCCAGCAGCTTAACCCGACAGGGACCGAACACTGAAGCTTTCTTT | CASSLTRQGPNTEAFF
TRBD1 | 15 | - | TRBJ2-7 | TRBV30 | TGTGCCTGGAGAGAGAAGACAGGGGGGTCCTACGAGCAGTACTTC | CAWREKTGGSYEQYF
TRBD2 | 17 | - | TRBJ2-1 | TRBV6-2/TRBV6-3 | TGTGCCAGCAGTTCCATTCCGGGACTAAGGCCCTACAATGAGCAGTTCTTC | CASSSIPGLRPYNEQFF
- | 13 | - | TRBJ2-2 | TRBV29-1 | TGCAGCGTTGAGGTACAAAACACCGGGGAGCTGTTTTTT | CSVEVQNTGELFF
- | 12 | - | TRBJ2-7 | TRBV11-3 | TGTGCCAGCAGCTTAAGTAGCTACGAGCAGTACTTC | CASSLSSYEQYF
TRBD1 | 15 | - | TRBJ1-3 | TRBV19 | TGTGCCAGTAGCCCCCAGGGACAGGGAGGAAACACCATATATTTT | CASSPQGQGGNTIYF
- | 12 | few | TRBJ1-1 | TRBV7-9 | TGTGCCAGCAGCCTAAACAGGGTTGAAGCTTTCTTT | CASSLNRVEAFF
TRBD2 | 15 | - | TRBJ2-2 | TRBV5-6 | TGTGCCAGCAGCCAAGCGGGGGGCTTCACCGGGGAGCTGTTTTTT | CASSQAGGFTGELFF
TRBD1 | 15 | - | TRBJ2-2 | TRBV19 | TGTGCCACTCTCCCCGGGACAGCCAACACCGGGGAGCTGTTTTTT | CATLPGTANTGELFF
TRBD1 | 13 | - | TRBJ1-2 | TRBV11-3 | TGTGCCAGCAGCCCAGGGACAGGGAACGGCTACACCTTC | CASSPGTGNGYTF
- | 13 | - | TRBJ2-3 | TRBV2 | TGTGCCAGCAGCGAACAGGGCACAGATACGCAGTATTTT | CASSEQGTDTQYF
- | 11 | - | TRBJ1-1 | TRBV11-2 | TGTGCCAGCAGCTTAGGTTCTCCAGCTTTCTTT | CASSLGSPAFF
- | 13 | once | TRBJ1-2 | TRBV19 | TGTGCCAGTAGTATAGGAGTTCCGAATGGCTACACCTTC | CASSIGVPNGYTF
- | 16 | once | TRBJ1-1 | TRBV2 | TGTGCCAGCAGTGAGCCTAACCGGGGGATTGACACTGAAGCTTTCTTT | CASSEPNRGIDTEAFF
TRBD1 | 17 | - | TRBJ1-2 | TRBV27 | TGTGCCAGCAGTTTATATGCGTATTTGGACAGGGGGCTCGGCTACACCTTC | CASSLYAYLDRGLGYTF
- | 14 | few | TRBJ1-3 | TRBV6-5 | TGTGCCAGCAGCCGATCCCGGGGAGAAGACACCATATATTTT | CASSRSRGEDTIYF
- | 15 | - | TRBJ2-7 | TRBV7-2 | TGTGCCAGCAGCTTCGGACAGCTGAGCTCCTACGAGCAGTACTTC | CASSFGQLSSYEQYF
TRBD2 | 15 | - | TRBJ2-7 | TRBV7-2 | TGTGCCAGCAGCTTACAGGCTAGCGGGGGGTACGAGCAGTACTTC | CASSLQASGGYEQYF
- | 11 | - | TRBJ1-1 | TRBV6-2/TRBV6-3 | TGTGCCAGCAGTTACCTCACTGAAGCTTTCTTT | CASSYLTEAFF
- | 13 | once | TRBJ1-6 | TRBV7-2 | TGTGCCAGCAGCTTAGTGGGAGATTCACCCCTCCACTTT | CASSLVGDSPLHF
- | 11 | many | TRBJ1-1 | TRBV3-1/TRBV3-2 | TGTGCCAGCAGCCAAGGCGGGCAAGCTTTCTTT | CASSQGGQAFF
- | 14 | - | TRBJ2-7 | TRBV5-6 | TGTGCCAGCAGGCGAGGGGACACCTCCTACGAGCAGTACTTC | CASRRGDTSYEQYF
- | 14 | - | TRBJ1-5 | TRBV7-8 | TGTGCCAGCAGCTTCCGAGATAGCAATCAGCCCCAGCATTTT | CASSFRDSNQPQHF
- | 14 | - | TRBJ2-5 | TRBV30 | TGTGCCTGGAGTGTAGGGGACAAACAAGAGACCCAGTACTTC | CAWSVGDKQETQYF
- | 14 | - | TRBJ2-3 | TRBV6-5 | TGTGCCAGCACGCCAGTCCTGAGCACAGATACGCAGTATTTT | CASTPVLSTDTQYF
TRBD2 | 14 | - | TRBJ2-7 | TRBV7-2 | TGTGCCAGCAGCTTGACTAGCGGCCCAACCGAGCAGTACTTC | CASSLTSGPTEQYF
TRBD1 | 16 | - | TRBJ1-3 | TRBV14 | TGTGCCAGCAGCCGACAGGGGAATATCGCTGGAAACACCATATATTTT | CASSRQGNIAGNTIYF
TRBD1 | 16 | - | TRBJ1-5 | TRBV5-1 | TGCGCCAGCAGCCCGGAAGGGACAGGGGGCAATCAGCCCCAGCATTTT | CASSPEGTGGNQPQHF
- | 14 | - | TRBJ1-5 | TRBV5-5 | TGTGCCAGCAGCTCGGGTGTGGACAATCAGCCCCAGCATTTT | CASSSGVDNQPQHF
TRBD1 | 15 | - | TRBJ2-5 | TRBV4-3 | TGCGCCAGCAGCCAAACAGGGGGCGGGGGAGAGACCCAGTACTTC | CASSQTGGGGETQYF
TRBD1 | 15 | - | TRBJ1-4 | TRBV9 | TGTGCCAGCAGCCCTTGGACAGGGCAGGGAGAAAAACTGTTTTTT | CASSPWTGQGEKLFF
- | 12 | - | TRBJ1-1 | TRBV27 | TGTGCCAGTGGTAAGATCCTCAGTGAAGCTTTCTTT | CASGKILSEAFF
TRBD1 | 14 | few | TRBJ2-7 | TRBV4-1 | TGCGCCAGCAGCCAACGGACAGGGGACTACGAGCAGTACTTC | CASSQRTGDYEQYF
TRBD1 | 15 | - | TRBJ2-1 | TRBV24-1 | TGTGCCACCAGCGGGACAGGGGGCTCCTACAATGAGCAGTTCTTC | CATSGTGGSYNEQFF
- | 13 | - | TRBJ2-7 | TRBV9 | TGTGCCAGCAGCGTAGCGGAGAGCTACGAGCAGTACTTC | CASSVAESYEQYF
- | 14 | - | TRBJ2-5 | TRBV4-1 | TGCGCCAGCAGCCAAGATCCTTGGCCCCGGACCCAGTACTTC | CASSQDPWPRTQYF
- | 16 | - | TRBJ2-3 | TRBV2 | TGTGCCAGCAGGCTCTATAGCGGCATTAGCACAGATACGCAGTATTTT | CASRLYSGISTDTQYF
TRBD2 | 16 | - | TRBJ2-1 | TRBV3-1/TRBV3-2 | TGTGCCAGCAGCCACCTCGGGGGGATTACTCACAATGAGCAGTTCTTC | CASSHLGGITHNEQFF
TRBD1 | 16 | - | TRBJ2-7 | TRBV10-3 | TGTGCCATCAGTGGTGGGGGGGACAGGGTTCCGCACGAGCAGTACTTC | CAISGGGDRVPHEQYF
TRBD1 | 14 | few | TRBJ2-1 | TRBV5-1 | TGCGCCAGCAGCAAAGGACAGGGAGTCGATGAGCAGTTCTTC | CASSKGQGVDEQFF
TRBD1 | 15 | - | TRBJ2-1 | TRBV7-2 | TGTGCCAGCACCTTGGGGACAGGGGGCTCAGATGAGCAGTTCTTC | CASTLGTGGSDEQFF